This T cell receptor beta chain is drawn from a study of T-cell reconstitution after alpha-beta-depleted transplantation in children. The TCRbeta library was prepared with unique molecular identifiers. TCRdb fed the PCR reads into MiXCR, producing one record per CDR3 protein. The table records about 90,000 distinct CDR3 sequences, 7% to 9% of them present only once. At least ten counts were recorded for this clonotype. The CDR3 totals 17 residues. Germline loops: CDR1 LNHNV, CDR2 YYDKDF (reference sequence). The ends were cut back, 0 bases at V and 6 bases at J, with 19 bases in the middle. This specimen consisted of PBMCs from the stem cell graft donor, obtained from the stem cell graft. The receptor comes from a human donor who donated a stem cell graft to a child with congenital amegakaryocytic thrombocytopenia. The chain has TRBV15 and TRBJ2-3; D is perhaps TRBD2 (6 bases). The CDR3 here is CATSRDPRDWPFDTQYF. The CDR3 DNA sequence: TGTGCCACCAGCAGAGATCCAAGGGACTGGCCTTTCGATACGCAGTATTTT.